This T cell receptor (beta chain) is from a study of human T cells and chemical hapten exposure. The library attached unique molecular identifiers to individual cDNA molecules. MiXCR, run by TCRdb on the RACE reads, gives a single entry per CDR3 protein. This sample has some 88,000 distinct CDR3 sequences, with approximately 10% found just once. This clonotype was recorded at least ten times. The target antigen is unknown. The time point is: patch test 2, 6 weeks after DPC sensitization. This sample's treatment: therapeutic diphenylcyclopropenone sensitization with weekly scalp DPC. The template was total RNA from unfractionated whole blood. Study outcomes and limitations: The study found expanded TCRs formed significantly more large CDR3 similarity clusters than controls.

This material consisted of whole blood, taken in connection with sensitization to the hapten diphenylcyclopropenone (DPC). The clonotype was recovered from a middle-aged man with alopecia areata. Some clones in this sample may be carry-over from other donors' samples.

As DNA, the CDR3 is TGCAGTGCTAGAGATCACGGATACACCGGGGAGCTGTTTTTT. It encodes CSARDHGYTGELFF. This chain links TRBV20-1 with TRBJ2-2, with D unresolved. With 0 bases removed from V and 3 bases from J, the gap between germline ends came to 8 bases. The germline V gene has CDR1 DFQATT and CDR2 SNEGSKA (reference sequence). This CDR3 has 14 amino acids.